The sequence of this T cell receptor (beta chain) was determined in a study of a mutant IDH1 vaccine in newly diagnosed glioma. Time point here: week 35, safety follow-up. Vaccine doses each comprised 300 ug of mutant IDH1 20-mer peptide, with topical imiquimod. Vaccination of patients was performed eight times, in weeks 1, 3, 5, 7, 11, 15, 19 and 23. The protocol was immunoSEQ multiplex PCR, while the TCRdb copy is restricted to in-frame clones and leaves out a portion. The repertoire holds 41,000 or so clones, with 80% to 90% as singletons. Notes on this clone: What it binds is not known.

The CDR3 sequence is 14 residues long. Germline loops: CDR1 MNHEY, CDR2 SVGAGI. The V end lost 6 bases, the J end lost 2 bases, and 14 bases lay between the germline ends. This clonotype was sampled from a man aged 40-49 years with glioma. The chain carries TRBV6-5 and TRBJ2-7, with unresolved D. This specimen was PBMCs, taken from a glioma patient whose treatment included an IDH1 peptide vaccine. The CDR3 nucleotides read TGTGCCAGCAGCTTCGACCGTAGGACCTACGAGCAGTACTTC. It encodes CASSFDRRTYEQYF.